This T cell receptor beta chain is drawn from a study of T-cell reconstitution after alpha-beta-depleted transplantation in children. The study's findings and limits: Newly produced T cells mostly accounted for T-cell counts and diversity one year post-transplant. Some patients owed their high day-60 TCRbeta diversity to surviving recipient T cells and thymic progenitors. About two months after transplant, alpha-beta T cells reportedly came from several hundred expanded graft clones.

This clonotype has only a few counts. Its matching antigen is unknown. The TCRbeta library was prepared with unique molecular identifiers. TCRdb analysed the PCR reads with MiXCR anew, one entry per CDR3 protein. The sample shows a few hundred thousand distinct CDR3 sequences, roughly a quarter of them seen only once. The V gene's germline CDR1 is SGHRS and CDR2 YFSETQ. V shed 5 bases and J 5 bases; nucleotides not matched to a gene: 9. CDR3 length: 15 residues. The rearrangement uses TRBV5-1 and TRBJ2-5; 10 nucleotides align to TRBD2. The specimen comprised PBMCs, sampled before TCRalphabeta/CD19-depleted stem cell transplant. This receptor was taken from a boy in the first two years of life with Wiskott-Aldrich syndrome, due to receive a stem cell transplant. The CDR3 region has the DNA TGCGCCAGCAGTAAGAGCGGGAGGGCCCAGGAGACCCAGTACTTC. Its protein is CASSKSGRAQETQYF.